This TCR beta chain was identified during a study of blood T cell repertoires in COVID-19 (dated by TCRdb to the early 2020s). For context, the study as a whole: ImmuneRACE Cohort 3 recovered participants were defined by two consecutive negative NP/OP PCR tests, healthcare professional clearance, or symptom resolution. Subjects who had been exposed to COVID-19, were actively infected with it, or had recovered from it provided the deeply sampled blood TCRbeta repertoires that made up the dataset. The sample metadata nearly always contained a de-identified subject ID, COVID-19 status, age in years and sex. The material from the prospective study consisted of cDNA or gDNA derived from T cells, B-cell-depleted T cells, or PBMCs. Samples from collaborators originated in the United States, Italy and Spain and spanned both the acute and convalescent phases of COVID-19. Samples were obtained from the ongoing ImmuneRACE study (first 160 participants) and from over 1,000 subjects provided by 6 global collaborators. Where HLA class I and class II types were available, the types were taken from metadata supplied by the sample provider, not from assay-based typing. The repertoires were released in a freely available public database intended as a resource for research on the immune response to SARS-CoV-2.

Findings and caveats that apply to the study as a whole: Clinical and demographic metadata were provided uncurated, with the amount varying by source and participant.

V sheds 0 bases and J sheds 1 base, leaving 13 bases between their ends. The CDR3 measures 16 amino acids from cysteine to phenylalanine. Only the CDR3 part of the read is kept: 48 bases, read in frame from the first base. Per the germline V gene, SGHRS is the CDR1 and YFSETQ is the CDR2. Enrolling through a virtual design, the prospective study's participants ranged in age from about 18 to 89 years and lived across 24 United States geographic areas. Cohort assignment in the prospective study relied on participant-reported clinical history from a screening survey and a study questionnaire. Each participant in the prospective study had whole blood, serum and a nasopharyngeal or oropharyngeal swab collected by mobile phlebotomists. Prospective study participants could optionally give additional blood draws and questionnaires over an approximately 2-month period. Before DNA extraction, blood samples from the prospective study were shipped at room temperature or frozen.

In regard to this clone: It lacks a known antigen. No much larger clone is present one base from it, and per-base qualities are unavailable.

TCRbeta CDR3 regions were amplified from genomic DNA by means of the immunoSEQ Assay, a bias-controlled multiplex PCR. Under the source paper's analysis protocol: Within the assay, amplification of reference gene primers was used to estimate how many nucleated cells each sample contained. To quantify the absolute abundance of each unique TCRbeta CDR3 rearrangement, sequence reads were collapsed and filtered. For each sample, productive Simpson clonality was calculated by taking the square root of Simpson's diversity index across productive rearrangements. In TCRdb, the immuneACCESS table is reduced to in-frame sequences with V and J assigned. These tables do not hold every clone; where another copy was compared, an unresolved V gene accounts for under half, and the others remain unexplained. V and J calls and clone size come straight from that table; D and trimming were deduced from the DNA. The sample table shows about 140,000 clones, and under 90% are seen once. 3% to 4.5% of the sample is held by the ten biggest clonotypes.

The sequence joins TRBV5-1 to TRBJ1-1; the D gene is unclear. Material for sequencing was PBMCs or T cells enriched from blood (not recorded which). The receptor comes from a man aged 45-65 years in a cohort exposed to, infected with or recovered from COVID-19 (not recorded which). The nucleotide sequence reads TGCGCCAGCAGCTTGGCTCCACAGAAAAGGAACACTGAAGCTTTCTTT. Translated, this is CASSLAPQKRNTEAFF.